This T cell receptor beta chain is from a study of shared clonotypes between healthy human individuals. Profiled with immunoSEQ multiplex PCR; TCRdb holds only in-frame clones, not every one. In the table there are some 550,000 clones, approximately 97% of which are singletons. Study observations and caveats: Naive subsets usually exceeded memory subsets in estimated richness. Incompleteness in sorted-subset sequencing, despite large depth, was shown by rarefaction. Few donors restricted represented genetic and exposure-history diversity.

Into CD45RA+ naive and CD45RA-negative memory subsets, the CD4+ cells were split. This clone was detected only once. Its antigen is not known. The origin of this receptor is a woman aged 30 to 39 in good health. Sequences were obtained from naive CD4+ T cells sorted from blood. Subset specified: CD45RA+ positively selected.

DNA of the CDR3: TGTGCCAGCAGCCCAACCCGACAGCCCCCCGCCTCTGGGGCCAACGTCCTGACTTTC. It codes for CASSPTRQPPASGANVLTF. This sequence joins TRBV11-2 and TRBJ2-6; D is possibly TRBD1 (5 bases). The CDR3 is 19 amino acids. Germline V gene lookup returns CDR1 SGHAT and CDR2 FQNNGV. V was pared by 5 bases and J by 0 bases, with 20 bases between.